This record covers a single T cell receptor beta chain. Its antigen remains unidentified. No much larger clone is present one base from it, and per-base qualities are unavailable. The data belong to a study of T cells in pancreatic ductal adenocarcinoma (dated by TCRdb to about 2017). About the investigation overall: The work assessed suppressive cells as well as CD8+ T cells infiltrating resected pancreatic ductal adenocarcinoma, measuring their numbers, locations, and properties, in order to shed light on the adaptive T-cell response that occurs naturally.

TCR beta CDR3 regions were amplified from genomic DNA using the immunoSEQ hsTCRB kit. An Illumina HiSeq system was used to carry out high-throughput TRB CDR3 sequencing. Per the source publication's procedure: The immunoSEQ software was used to analyze sequencing reads, and nonproductive sequences containing premature stops or frame-shifts were excluded. To calculate repertoire clonality, Shannon entropy was normalized by log2 of the number of unique productive sequences, and that value was subtracted from one. TCRdb carries this immuneACCESS record with in-frame sequences only. Its versions omit some clonotypes, under half of them owing to an unresolved V gene in the studies checked, with the rest unexplained. That table supplies the V and J calls and clone size; D and trimming were determined from the DNA. This sample has roughly 11,000 clones in its table, and just over 85% of those were observed once. The ten biggest clones cover around 20% of the sample.

Reading from cysteine to phenylalanine, the CDR3 counts 12 amino acids. Only the CDR3 DNA is retained, 36 bases long and in frame from the first base. V ends up 4 bases short and J 6 bases short, with an unmatched junction base count of 1. Based on the germline V gene, the CDR1 and CDR2 sequences are MNHNS and SASEGT. Points the paper makes about the study in general: Comparisons of clonality between tumor and blood may be biased toward lower diversity because tumors are enriched in CD45RO+ effector T cells rather than naive T cells. Since most pancreatic cancer patients present with inoperable disease, the resected cohort was skewed toward the minority of patients who had early-stage disease. Blood samples had more total productive templates and 6.5 to 8-fold more unique clonotypes than tumor samples. T-cell clonality did not differ significantly between tumor and blood, with mean clonality approximately 0.11 in tumors and approximately 0.072 in blood.

Selected pancreatic ductal adenocarcinoma patients had undergone surgery without neoadjuvant therapy. Peripheral blood was collected in heparin tubes, and PBMCs were then isolated from the blood with a histopaque density gradient and cryopreserved in about 10% DMSO. Using the DNeasy Blood and Tissue Kit with Proteinase K and RNase treatment, genomic DNA was extracted from about 7 PBMC and roughly 10 flash-frozen tumor specimens. The chain couples TRBV6-1 to TRBJ1-2; 8 bases in the junction line up with TRBD1. Sequenced: PBMCs. This receptor was obtained from a human donor with pancreatic ductal adenocarcinoma. The CDR3 here reads CASSGQGNGYTF. In nucleotides, the sequence is TGTGCCAGCAGTGGACAGGGGAATGGCTACACCTTC.